The 23 T cell receptor beta chains given below trace back to one sample, sequenced in a study of cytomegalovirus exposure and HLA in healthy donors. Assay: immunoSEQ multiplex PCR; the TCRdb copy retains only in-frame clones and omits some. The sample has 200,000 or so clones, 85% to 95% seen once. The sequenced material came from PBMCs. The source of these receptors is a woman aged 18-35 years in good health and CMV-seronegative.

This clone came up a few times. The chain recombines TRBV27 with TRBJ2-2; 14 bases are a match to TRBD2. The germline V gene has CDR1 MNHEY and CDR2 SMNVEV (reference sequence). Trimming took 1 base from V and 7 from J; bases not matched to a gene: 17. This CDR3 has 21 residues. The CDR3 bases are TGTGCCAGCAGTTTATATTCCAGGGGGCCGGGACTAGCGGGAGTGAGCGGGGAGCTGTTTTTT. This gives the protein CASSLYSRGPGLAGVSGELFF.

The V gene is TRBV18, the J gene TRBJ1-2; TRBD1 aligns across 9 bases. There are 17 residues in the CDR3. The trim removed 6 bases at V and 1 base at J, leaving 12 bases unmatched. Per germline, CDR1 KGHSH and CDR2 LQKENI. CDR3: CASSPEDRGTFNYGYTF. The CDR3 bases are TGTGCCAGCTCCCCGGAGGACAGGGGCACCTTTAACTATGGCTACACCTTC.

The chain joins TRBV28 to TRBJ2-7; 8 bases are shared with TRBD2. V was pared by 7 bases and J by 4 bases, with 6 bases of the junction left unmatched. This CDR3 region has 13 residues. Germline CDR1 is MDHEN and CDR2 is SYDVKM. CDR3 DNA: TGTGCCAGCACCACCGGCGGGAGGTACGAGCAGTACTTC. It codes for CASTTGGRYEQYF.

The CDR3 reads CSVVGRQGAYEQYF. DNA for the CDR3: TGCAGCGTTGTGGGGAGACAGGGGGCCTACGAGCAGTACTTC. The chain employs TRBV29-1 and TRBJ2-7; 9 bases are shared with TRBD1. Losses at the gene ends were 4 bases for V and 2 bases for J; bases not matched to a gene: 6. CDR3 length equals 14 residues. Germline loops: CDR1 SQVTM, CDR2 ANQGSEA.

This rearrangement joins TRBV2 to TRBJ1-1; TRBD1 matches 7 bases. V lost 3 bases, J lost 8 bases, and 3 bases stayed unmatched. The CDR3 spans 12 residues. Germline assignment: CDR1 SNHLY and CDR2 FYNNEI. The DNA of the CDR3 is TGTGCCAGCAGTGACGACAGGGCGGAAGCTTTCTTT. It encodes CASSDDRAEAFF.

This chain uses TRBV5-4 with TRBJ1-4, with a weak D call TRBD1 (6 bases). From germline, CDR1 is SGHNT and CDR2 YYREEE (reference sequence). The V end was cut by 4 bases, the J end by 0 bases, with 16 bases between. This CDR3 region has 17 residues. The CDR3 DNA reads TGTGCCAGCAGCCGGAAAGGGGGTTTAGCAACTAATGAAAAACTGTTTTTT. Encoded protein: CASSRKGGLATNEKLFF. Variable domain in full (rest from reference TRBV5-4 and TRBJ1-4): ETGVTQSPTHLIKTRGQQVTLRCSSQSGHNTVSWYQQALGQGPQFIFQYYREEENGRGNFPPRFSGLQFPNYSSELNVNALELDDSALYLCASSRKGGLATNEKLFFGSGTQLSVL.

This rearrangement joins TRBV28 to TRBJ1-5; possibly TRBD1 for D (5 bases). Looked up from germline, CDR1 is MDHEN and CDR2 is SYDVKM. The length of the CDR3 is 15 residues. Trimming took off 1 base at V and 5 bases at J, with 12 bases between the two ends. CDR3 in amino acids: CASSLYGTGDQPQHF. In DNA form, the CDR3 reads TGTGCCAGCAGTTTATACGGGACTGGGGATCAGCCCCAGCATTTT.

This clone was observed a single time. The rearrangement joins TRBV7-9 to TRBJ2-7; 10 bases align to TRBD2. CDR3 length: 13 amino acids. Germline values: CDR1 SEHNR, CDR2 FQNEAQ (reference sequence). V lost 4 bases to trimming and J lost 5 bases; unmatched junction nucleotides: 2. CDR3 DNA: TGTGCCAGCAGCTCCGGGACTAGCGACGAGCAGTACTTC. Amino acid sequence: CASSSGTSDEQYF.

The chain combines TRBV19 with TRBJ1-2; TRBD1 matches 9 bases. Germline V lookup: CDR1 LNHDA, CDR2 SQIVND (reference sequence). The CDR3 is 15 residues long. V dropped 7 bases and J dropped 3; count of bases not matched to a gene: 9. CDR3 residues: CASTGGTGTYYGYTF. CDR3 sequence (DNA): TGTGCCAGTACGGGAGGGACAGGGACTTACTATGGCTACACCTTC.

The chain recombines TRBV2 with TRBJ1-1, with 10 positions matching TRBD1. V shed 11 bases, J shed 5 bases, and the junction held 11 bases outside the gene matches. Germline V CDR1 and CDR2: SNHLY, FYNNEI. The CDR3 loop spans 14 amino acids. As DNA, the CDR3 is TGTGCCGGTGGACAGGGGGGACCGGGGACTGAAGCTTTCTTT. Encoded protein: CAGGQGGPGTEAFF.

V usage is TRBV4-1 and J usage is TRBJ1-2; D possibly corresponds to TRBD1 (5 bases). There are 15 residues in the CDR3. Trimming removed 3 bases at V and 8 bases at J, with 19 bases between. Germline CDR1 reads MGHRA; CDR2 reads YSYEKL. The CDR3 nucleotides are TGCGCCAGCAGCCAGCAGGACTCGGGGACTTCCGGCTACACCTTC. Protein product: CASSQQDSGTSGYTF.

The chain carries TRBV27 and TRBJ1-1; D is perhaps TRBD1 (5 bases). The V gene lost 7 bases and the J gene lost 2 bases, with 11 bases spanning the gap. Germline CDR1 MNHEY, CDR2 SMNVEV (reference sequence). The CDR3 is 13 amino acids. CDR3 nucleotide sequence: TGTGCCAGCACCCCACAGGTAAACACTGAAGCTTTCTTT. It yields the protein CASTPQVNTEAFF.

J is TRBJ1-6 and V is TRBV18; no definite D call. Germline V gene sequence: CDR1 KGHSH, CDR2 LQKENI. This CDR3 comprises 14 residues. V lost 3 bases and J lost 14, with 17 bases in between. In DNA, the CDR3 is TGTGCCAGCTCACCGTCGGGAGACGACGGGTCCCTCCACTTT. Its translation: CASSPSGDDGSLHF.

Remarks on this clone: In the same sample, other DNA sequences code for this CDR3. The V call is TRBV28, the J call TRBJ2-7; TRBD2 agrees at 8 bases. Germline CDR1 is MDHEN and CDR2 is SYDVKM. This CDR3 comprises 14 residues. The V segment lost 2 bases and the J segment 2 bases; nucleotides outside the gene matches: 2. The CDR3: CASSLAGGPYEQYF. The CDR3 region has the DNA TGTGCCAGCAGTTTAGCGGGAGGCCCCTACGAGCAGTACTTC.

V usage is TRBV9 and J usage is TRBJ2-7; perhaps TRBD2 as D (5 bases). The CDR3 spans 15 residues. In germline, CDR1 is SGDLS, CDR2 YYNGEE. Trimming pared 0 bases from V and 2 bases from J, leaving 12 bases between. The CDR3 coding sequence is TGTGCCAGCAGCGTAGGCCCAGCGGTGGCCTACGAGCAGTACTTC. It encodes CASSVGPAVAYEQYF. The full variable domain, with the rest looked up from reference TRBV9 and TRBJ2-7, is DSGVTQTPKHLITATGQRVTLRCSPRSGDLSVYWYQQSLDQGLQFLIQYYNGEERAKGNILERFSAQQFPDLHSELNLSSLELGDSALYFCASSVGPAVAYEQYFGPGTRLTVT.

This clone was detected only a few times. The chain has TRBV4-1 and TRBJ2-7; 7 nucleotides agree with TRBD2. From germline, CDR1 is MGHRA and CDR2 YSYEKL. The V and J ends lost 5 bases and 7 bases, in that order; junction bases with no gene match: 5. The CDR3 is 12 amino acids. As DNA, the CDR3 is TGCGCCAGCAGCTTATCCGGGGGGGAGCAGTACTTC. As protein: CASSLSGGEQYF.

This clone came up once. CDR3 in amino acids: CASRQRGSSGRGEQFF. CDR3 DNA: TGTGCCAGCAGACAAAGGGGGAGTAGCGGGAGGGGTGAGCAGTTCTTC. The chain combines TRBV13 with TRBJ2-1, with 11 bases that match TRBD2. The CDR3 is 16 amino acids. Germline CDR1 and CDR2: PRHDT and FYEKMQ (reference sequence). V lost 6 bases to trimming and J lost 9 bases; unmatched junction nucleotides: 13.

The chain recombines TRBV5-1 with TRBJ2-1; tentatively, D is TRBD1 (7 bases). The CDR3 length is 15 residues. Trimming stripped 3 bases from V and 0 bases from J, with 10 bases between. Germline V CDR1 and CDR2: SGHRS, YFSETQ. CDR3 amino acids: CASSWRDSSYNEQFF. The DNA of the CDR3 is TGCGCCAGCAGCTGGCGGGACAGCTCCTACAATGAGCAGTTCTTC.

The chain employs TRBV7-2 and TRBJ2-2, with TRBD2 matching 7 bases. The ends lost 1 base at V and 1 base at J; junction bases unmatched: 6. Germline values: CDR1 SGHTA, CDR2 FQGNSA. The CDR3 has 17 amino acids. The CDR3 loop reads CASSLVGLAVNTGELFF. The DNA of the CDR3 is TGTGCCAGCAGCTTAGTGGGGCTAGCGGTGAACACCGGGGAGCTGTTTTTT.

The rearrangement joins TRBV7-9 to TRBJ2-3; TRBD1 is a possible D gene (5 bases). CDR3 length equals 14 residues. Trimming pared 4 bases from V and 0 bases from J, leaving 8 bases between. The germline CDR1 and CDR2 sequences are SEHNR and FQNEAQ (reference sequence). The CDR3 is CASSWGGSTDTQYF. CDR3 nucleotide sequence: TGTGCCAGCAGCTGGGGCGGAAGCACAGATACGCAGTATTTT.

Notes on this clone: The sample contains more than one DNA sequence encoding this CDR3. The chain is built from TRBV5-1 and TRBJ1-2; 8 bases line up with TRBD1. Germline V lookup: CDR1 SGHRS, CDR2 YFSETQ. Trimming took 2 bases from V and 3 from J; bases not matched to a gene: 3. This CDR3 is built from 14 residues. In DNA form, the CDR3 reads TGCGCCAGCAGCTTATCGGACAGGGACTATGGCTACACCTTC. Translation: CASSLSDRDYGYTF.

The chain is built from TRBV2 and TRBJ2-3; perhaps TRBD1 as D (7 bases). In germline, CDR1 is SNHLY, CDR2 FYNNEI. V was pared by 10 bases and J by 2 bases, with 19 bases between. The length of the CDR3 is 15 residues. The CDR3 coding sequence is TGTGCCACCTCACTTTACAGGGGACTCACAGATACGCAGTATTTT. Amino acids: CATSLYRGLTDTQYF.

Points on this clone: Because the CDR3's place on the DNA is in doubt, the DNA is left out and the CDR3 is given as listed by TCRdb. This sequence joins TRBV6-5 and TRBJ1-1. The CDR3 length equals 14 residues, ends included. Germline-derived CDR1 and CDR2 are MNHEY and SVGAGI. CDR3 amino acids: CASSSSWGGTEAFF.